These 30 T cell receptor beta chains originate from one sample sequenced in a study of monozygotic twins with inflammatory bowel disease. TCRdb re-called the 5' RACE reads and gives one entry per CDR3 protein, without DNA. Recorded for this sample: 440,000 or so distinct CDR3 sequences. Sequenced: blood. These TCRs come from a human donor with ulcerative colitis or Crohn's disease, or a healthy co-twin of an affected twin (not recorded which).

This chain connects TRBV20-1 to TRBJ2-5; TCRdb names TRBD1, which stays unverified in the absence of DNA. CDR1 DFQATT and CDR2 SNEGSKA come from the germline V gene (reference sequence). The length of the CDR3 is 13 residues. The CDR3 loop is CSATRDPRETQYF.

This chain links TRBV12-3 or TRBV12-4 with TRBJ2-7; TCRdb picks TRBD1, but there is no DNA to check that call. The CDR3 totals 13 residues. CDR3 sequence: CASSIRTGVEQYF.

The rearrangement links TRBV14 to TRBJ1-5; the TCRdb call, TRBD1, lacks DNA for checking. The CDR3 is 16 amino acids. The V gene's germline CDR1 is SGHDN and CDR2 FVKESK. The CDR3 protein is CASSQGGTGGRQPQHF.

The chain links TRBV28 to TRBJ2-6. Germline CDR1 is MDHEN and CDR2 is SYDVKM. This CDR3 has 15 residues. Here the CDR3 reads CASSLHSSGANVLTF.

The chain carries TRBV25-1 and TRBJ2-7; TCRdb outputs TRBD1, but without DNA this stays unchecked. Per germline, CDR1 MGHDK and CDR2 SYGVNS. The CDR3 spans 13 residues. The CDR3 reads CASSPGQVGEQYF.

The chain is built from TRBV18 and TRBJ1-1. The CDR3 is 17 residues long. Germline assignment: CDR1 KGHSH and CDR2 LQKENI. The CDR3 loop is CASSPTGRAYLDTEAFF.

The V call is TRBV28, the J call TRBJ1-1. The germline CDR1 and CDR2 sequences are MDHEN and SYDVKM. The CDR3 extends over 16 amino acids. The CDR3 protein is CASSSEDYFVNTEAFF.

The V gene is TRBV20-1, the J gene TRBJ1-2; there is no DNA to check the TCRdb D call of TRBD1. The CDR3 loop spans 12 amino acids. CDR1 is DFQATT, CDR2 SNEGSKA, per germline (reference sequence). The CDR3 region is CSAPQYRGGYTF.

The chain couples TRBV5-1 to TRBJ2-7; the TCRdb D gene call, TRBD1, has no DNA to confirm it. CDR1 and CDR2 (germline): SGHRS, YFSETQ. This CDR3 is built from 14 residues. The chain's CDR3 is CASSLGGTGGQQYF. Based on the CDR3 plus reference TRBV5-1 and TRBJ2-7, the full variable domain is KAGVTQTPRYLIKTRGQQVTLSCSPISGHRSVSWYQQTPGQGLQFLFEYFSETQRNKGNFPGRFSGRQFSNSRSEMNVSTLELGDSALYLCASSLGGTGGQQYFGPGTRLTVT.

The chain employs TRBV6-1 and TRBJ1-1. The CDR3 totals 13 residues. The V gene's germline CDR1 is MNHNS and CDR2 SASEGT. The CDR3 is CASSESMNTEAFF.

V gene TRBV7-6 combines with J gene TRBJ2-3. Germline-derived CDR1 and CDR2 are SGHVS and FNYEAQ. The CDR3 is 15 amino acids. CDR3 in amino acids: CASSASGISQDTQYF.

Here the CDR3 reads CASSKGGRGTQYF. V and J are TRBV5-6 and TRBJ2-3; TCRdb selects TRBD2, and the lack of DNA leaves this call unchecked. This CDR3 spans 13 amino acids. Germline V gene sequence: CDR1 SGHDT, CDR2 YYEEEE.

V gene TRBV6-1 combines with J gene TRBJ2-1; with no DNA, the TCRdb D assignment of TRBD1 cannot be verified. The germline V gene encodes CDR1 MNHNS and CDR2 SASEGT. This CDR3 is built from 13 residues. CDR3 residues: CASIRGDYNEQFF.

The chain recombines TRBV6-5 with TRBJ2-3; TCRdb's D gene call, TRBD2, goes unchecked for lack of DNA. Germline CDR1 and CDR2: MNHEY and SVGAGI. The CDR3 runs 18 residues. CDR3 region: CASSYSGRGARTSHLQYF.

The rearrangement uses TRBV18 and TRBJ1-2. The CDR3 loop spans 13 amino acids. Per germline, CDR1 KGHSH and CDR2 LQKENI. Here the CDR3 reads CASSPGSHYGYTF.

The gene calls are TRBV20-1 and TRBJ2-1; the D call of TRBD2 rests on TCRdb alone, since no DNA is present to check it. Germline CDR1 is DFQATT and CDR2 is SNEGSKA (reference sequence). The CDR3 covers 14 residues. CDR3 loop: CSASGWAGRNEQFF.

The J gene is TRBJ2-1, the V gene TRBV6-4; TCRdb designates TRBD2, a call that cannot be tested without DNA. The germline V gene has CDR1 MRHNA and CDR2 SNTAGT. This CDR3 comprises 16 residues. CDR3: CASSPWASGAYNEQFF.

This chain connects TRBV6-5 to TRBJ2-3. CDR3 length: 17 residues. The V gene's germline CDR1 is MNHEY and CDR2 SVGAGI. The CDR3 spells CASSYPPDTSSTDTQYF.

The chain has TRBV10-3 and TRBJ2-3. The CDR3 length is 13 residues. Germline loops: CDR1 ENHRY, CDR2 SYGVKD. The chain's CDR3 is CAISSGFTDTQYF.

The chain has TRBV5-1 and TRBJ2-2; TCRdb selects TRBD1, and the lack of DNA leaves this call unchecked. The germline V gene has CDR1 SGHRS and CDR2 YFSETQ. The CDR3 has 18 residues. This CDR3 reads CASSPIRVGTPNTGELFF.

The chain uses TRBV9 and TRBJ2-3; TCRdb names TRBD2, which stays unverified in the absence of DNA. The CDR3 is 19 residues long. Per germline, CDR1 SGDLS and CDR2 YYNGEE. The CDR3 sequence: CASSAIAGGRTGATDTQYF.

The chain has TRBV7-2 and TRBJ2-1; there is no DNA to check the TCRdb D call of TRBD2. Germline lookup yields CDR1 SGHTA and CDR2 FQGNSA. The CDR3 has 15 amino acids. The CDR3 spells CASSPPVNRVNEQFF. The full variable domain, its missing parts supplied by reference TRBV7-2 and TRBJ2-1, is GAGVSQSPSNKVTEKGKDVELRCDPISGHTALYWYRQSLGQGLEFLIYFQGNSAPDKSGLPSDRFSAERTGGSVSTLTIQRTQQEDSAVYLCASSPPVNRVNEQFFGPGTRLTVL.

V gene TRBV2 combines with J gene TRBJ1-2; as DNA is missing, the TRBD1 call by TCRdb cannot be tested. This CDR3 contains 12 residues. CDR1 and CDR2 from the germline V gene are SNHLY and FYNNEI. The chain's CDR3 is CASRQTGRGYTF.

The genes are TRBV30 and TRBJ2-1; absent DNA, TCRdb's TRBD2 call cannot be checked. Germline CDR1 GTSNPN, CDR2 SVGIG (reference sequence). The CDR3 is 17 amino acids. CDR3 region: CAWSITRLASLKDEQFF.

This chain connects TRBV7-2 to TRBJ1-2; TCRdb indicates TRBD1, and absent DNA this call remains unverified. This CDR3 is 14 amino acids long. CDR1 is SGHTA and CDR2 is FQGNSA in the germline V gene. The CDR3 here is CASSLQDRDYGYTF. Full variable domain (remainder filled in from reference TRBV7-2 and TRBJ1-2): GAGVSQSPSNKVTEKGKDVELRCDPISGHTALYWYRQSLGQGLEFLIYFQGNSAPDKSGLPSDRFSAERTGGSVSTLTIQRTQQEDSAVYLCASSLQDRDYGYTFGSGTRLTVV.

J is TRBJ1-2 and V is TRBV25-1; the TRBD1 assignment by TCRdb is unverifiable without DNA. Germline loops: CDR1 MGHDK, CDR2 SYGVNS. The CDR3 sequence is 13 residues long. The CDR3 reads CASCDPGGYGYTF.

The chain links TRBV20-1 to TRBJ1-5; absent DNA, TCRdb's TRBD1 call cannot be checked. Germline V CDR1 and CDR2: DFQATT, SNEGSKA (reference sequence). This CDR3 region has 16 residues. CDR3 in amino acids: CSATDPGQGALRPQHF.

The chain joins TRBV4-1 to TRBJ1-6. Germline CDR1 is MGHRA and CDR2 is YSYEKL. The CDR3 loop spans 15 amino acids. The CDR3 protein is CASSRAAANNSPLHF.

The chain carries TRBV5-1 and TRBJ2-3; absent DNA, TCRdb's TRBD2 call cannot be checked. The CDR3 runs to 16 residues. Germline CDR1 is SGHRS and CDR2 is YFSETQ. The CDR3 loop is CASSRAGGQAADTQYF.

The V call is TRBV2, the J call TRBJ2-1; TCRdb's D gene call, TRBD1, goes unchecked for lack of DNA. The CDR3 has 15 residues. Per the germline V gene, CDR1 is SNHLY and CDR2 is FYNNEI. The CDR3: CASSRRGGIYNEQFF. Filled out from reference TRBV2 and TRBJ2-1, the complete variable domain reads EPEVTQTPSHQVTQMGQEVILRCVPISNHLYFYWYRQILGQKVEFLVSFYNNEISEKSEIFDDQFSVERPDGSNFTLKIRSTKLEDSAMYFCASSRRGGIYNEQFFGPGTRLTVL.